The rows below give T cell receptor beta chains drawn from one sample of a study of T cells expressing NK-cell markers. TCRdb reprocessed the 5' RACE reads, keeping one entry per CDR3 protein, no DNA. The ten most abundant clones cover over 1.1% of a sample with some 500,000 distinct CDR3 sequences. Specimen: blood T cells: a sorted CD56 or NKG2C T cell subset, CD4+ or CD8+ T cells, or bulk PBMC T cells (not recorded which). The receptors were gathered from a woman aged 50 to 60 in good health. Both conserved end residues are part of each CDR3.

j_call	v_call	cdr3_aa
TRBJ1-5	TRBV6-5	CASSYSGRGQPQHF
TRBJ2-2	TRBV6-5	CASTRDRGRTGELFF
TRBJ2-3	TRBV6-6	CASSYSGSPGTDTQYF
TRBJ2-2	TRBV12-3/TRBV12-4	CASSPIRNTGELFF
TRBJ2-3	TRBV12-3/TRBV12-4	CASSLGKTRLAGGDTQYF
TRBJ1-2	TRBV7-2	CASSSTNYGYTF
TRBJ2-7	TRBV16	CASSPLGSSYEQYF
TRBJ1-5	TRBV9	CASSPDRVSQPQHF
TRBJ1-1	TRBV5-1	CASSPSTGASNTEAFF
TRBJ2-1	TRBV12-3/TRBV12-4	CASSLGLAGGQREQFF
TRBJ1-5	TRBV27	CASSFLNRADQPQHF
TRBJ2-1	TRBV7-3	CASSHRGTRSLNEQFF
TRBJ1-1	TRBV5-1	CASRADKGRTNTEAFF
TRBJ2-1	TRBV3-1	CASSQGATSGSINEQFF
TRBJ2-5	TRBV25-1	CASSEYSTVQETQYF
TRBJ2-2	TRBV7-9	CASSLDLSAGGLQGGELFF
TRBJ1-5	TRBV20-1	CSAPLRQGGNQPQHF
TRBJ2-1	TRBV7-9	CASSLDPGTSGRSGNEQFF
TRBJ2-3	TRBV20-1	CSCLTSGTTDTQYF
TRBJ2-1	TRBV3-1	CASSRNWGLAGIDEQFF
TRBJ2-3	TRBV20-1	CSGGTGRKDTQYF
TRBJ2-3	TRBV20-1	CSAPPQGARADTQYF
TRBJ2-1	TRBV11-2	CASSKPGVHYNEQFF
TRBJ2-3	TRBV9	CASSISGRTDTQYF
TRBJ2-3	TRBV11-2	CASNHGRLTDTQYF
TRBJ1-2	TRBV7-9	CASSLRPRYGYTF
TRBJ1-1	TRBV6-2/TRBV6-3	CASRNRDKSPQTHMNTEAFF
TRBJ1-6	TRBV4-2	CASSQGLEGNSPLHF
TRBJ1-6	TRBV3-1	CASSREGAPNSPLHF
TRBJ2-1	TRBV7-9	CASTYTGTISYNEQFF
TRBJ2-1	TRBV20-1	CSLVERNEQFF
TRBJ2-7	TRBV21-1	CASSERLPRSYEQYF
TRBJ2-6	TRBV5-4	CASSPYGGKSSGANVLTF
TRBJ2-7	TRBV5-1	CASSGTGAREQYF
TRBJ2-3	TRBV12-3/TRBV12-4	CASRGEDTQYF
TRBJ1-4	TRBV25-1	CASSDAGAGEKLFF
TRBJ2-1	TRBV5-1	CASSLGSGSLYNEQFF
TRBJ2-6	TRBV3-1	CASASQGASGANVLTF
TRBJ1-6	TRBV14	CASSQPPLPLHF
TRBJ2-2	TRBV11-2	CASSFERIPTGELFF
TRBJ1-1	TRBV10-1	CASSESRPGTEAFF
TRBJ2-1	TRBV24-1	CATSGQNYNEQFF
TRBJ2-1	TRBV29-1	CSVDPRIGEQFF
TRBJ2-1	TRBV2	CASSKTSTDIGNEQFF
TRBJ2-1	TRBV3-1	CASSQDVMAEQFF
TRBJ2-5	TRBV5-1	CASRSLLAGETQYF
TRBJ1-2	TRBV11-2	CASSLVGSYGYTF
TRBJ2-1	TRBV6-5	CASRRGGWGNEQFF
TRBJ2-3	TRBV6-1	CASSYRVGTDTQYF
TRBJ2-1	TRBV2	CAGGTRILYEQFF
TRBJ2-1	TRBV20-1	CSASPSENYNEQFF
TRBJ2-3	TRBV4-1	CASSPVGGGSLDTQYF
TRBJ1-1	TRBV12-3/TRBV12-4	CASSLGDRVGAFF
TRBJ2-4	TRBV5-4	CASSEQGMKNIQYF
TRBJ2-1	TRBV5-1	CASSSSILAAEKYNEQFF